This TCR beta chain is drawn from a study of response to subunit inactivated influenza vaccine. Study outcomes and limitations: Seasonal influenza vaccination, on each occasion, was suggested by the authors to recruit few new T cells.

Germline V gene sequence: CDR1 GTSNPN, CDR2 SVGIG (reference sequence). Trimming stripped 0 bases from V and 6 bases from J, with 7 bases between. The CDR3 spans 12 residues. Points on this clonotype: Its antigen is undetermined.

TCRdb ran MiXCR on the RT-PCR reads and lists one entry per CDR3 protein. The data show about half a million distinct CDR3 sequences, about 25% seen once. The V gene is TRBV30, the J gene TRBJ2-3; D gene ambiguous. The TCR was taken from a man in his forties or fifties who received an inactivated influenza vaccine. Here the sequenced sample was CD4+ T cells sorted from PBMCs, taken 5 days after vaccination. As DNA, the CDR3 is TGTGCCTGGAGTGTACGCATGGATACGCAGTATTTT. Translating gives CAWSVRMDTQYF.